This TCR beta chain is drawn from a study of human T cells and chemical hapten exposure. This clonotype was seen more than once but under ten times. The library gave individual cDNA molecules unique molecular identifiers. TCRdb passed the RACE reads through MiXCR, listing each CDR3 protein once. The table has a few hundred thousand distinct CDR3 sequences, approximately 5.8% seen once. Time point denoted: pre-sensitization, week 0. The sample's treatment: therapeutic diphenylcyclopropenone sensitization with weekly scalp DPC. V dropped 5 bases and J dropped 4; count of bases not matched to a gene: 7. Germline CDR1 is SGHTA and CDR2 is FQGNSA. The CDR3 runs 14 residues.

This chain connects TRBV7-2 to TRBJ2-5, with TRBD2 matching 7 bases. This TCR was sampled from a woman under 30 with alopecia areata. Some clones in this sample may be carry-over from other donors' samples. Sequences were derived from whole blood, sampled in connection with sensitization to the hapten diphenylcyclopropenone (DPC). The CDR3: CASSTAGRVETQYF. The CDR3 DNA follows: TGTGCCAGCAGCACAGCGGGGCGGGTAGAGACCCAGTACTTC.